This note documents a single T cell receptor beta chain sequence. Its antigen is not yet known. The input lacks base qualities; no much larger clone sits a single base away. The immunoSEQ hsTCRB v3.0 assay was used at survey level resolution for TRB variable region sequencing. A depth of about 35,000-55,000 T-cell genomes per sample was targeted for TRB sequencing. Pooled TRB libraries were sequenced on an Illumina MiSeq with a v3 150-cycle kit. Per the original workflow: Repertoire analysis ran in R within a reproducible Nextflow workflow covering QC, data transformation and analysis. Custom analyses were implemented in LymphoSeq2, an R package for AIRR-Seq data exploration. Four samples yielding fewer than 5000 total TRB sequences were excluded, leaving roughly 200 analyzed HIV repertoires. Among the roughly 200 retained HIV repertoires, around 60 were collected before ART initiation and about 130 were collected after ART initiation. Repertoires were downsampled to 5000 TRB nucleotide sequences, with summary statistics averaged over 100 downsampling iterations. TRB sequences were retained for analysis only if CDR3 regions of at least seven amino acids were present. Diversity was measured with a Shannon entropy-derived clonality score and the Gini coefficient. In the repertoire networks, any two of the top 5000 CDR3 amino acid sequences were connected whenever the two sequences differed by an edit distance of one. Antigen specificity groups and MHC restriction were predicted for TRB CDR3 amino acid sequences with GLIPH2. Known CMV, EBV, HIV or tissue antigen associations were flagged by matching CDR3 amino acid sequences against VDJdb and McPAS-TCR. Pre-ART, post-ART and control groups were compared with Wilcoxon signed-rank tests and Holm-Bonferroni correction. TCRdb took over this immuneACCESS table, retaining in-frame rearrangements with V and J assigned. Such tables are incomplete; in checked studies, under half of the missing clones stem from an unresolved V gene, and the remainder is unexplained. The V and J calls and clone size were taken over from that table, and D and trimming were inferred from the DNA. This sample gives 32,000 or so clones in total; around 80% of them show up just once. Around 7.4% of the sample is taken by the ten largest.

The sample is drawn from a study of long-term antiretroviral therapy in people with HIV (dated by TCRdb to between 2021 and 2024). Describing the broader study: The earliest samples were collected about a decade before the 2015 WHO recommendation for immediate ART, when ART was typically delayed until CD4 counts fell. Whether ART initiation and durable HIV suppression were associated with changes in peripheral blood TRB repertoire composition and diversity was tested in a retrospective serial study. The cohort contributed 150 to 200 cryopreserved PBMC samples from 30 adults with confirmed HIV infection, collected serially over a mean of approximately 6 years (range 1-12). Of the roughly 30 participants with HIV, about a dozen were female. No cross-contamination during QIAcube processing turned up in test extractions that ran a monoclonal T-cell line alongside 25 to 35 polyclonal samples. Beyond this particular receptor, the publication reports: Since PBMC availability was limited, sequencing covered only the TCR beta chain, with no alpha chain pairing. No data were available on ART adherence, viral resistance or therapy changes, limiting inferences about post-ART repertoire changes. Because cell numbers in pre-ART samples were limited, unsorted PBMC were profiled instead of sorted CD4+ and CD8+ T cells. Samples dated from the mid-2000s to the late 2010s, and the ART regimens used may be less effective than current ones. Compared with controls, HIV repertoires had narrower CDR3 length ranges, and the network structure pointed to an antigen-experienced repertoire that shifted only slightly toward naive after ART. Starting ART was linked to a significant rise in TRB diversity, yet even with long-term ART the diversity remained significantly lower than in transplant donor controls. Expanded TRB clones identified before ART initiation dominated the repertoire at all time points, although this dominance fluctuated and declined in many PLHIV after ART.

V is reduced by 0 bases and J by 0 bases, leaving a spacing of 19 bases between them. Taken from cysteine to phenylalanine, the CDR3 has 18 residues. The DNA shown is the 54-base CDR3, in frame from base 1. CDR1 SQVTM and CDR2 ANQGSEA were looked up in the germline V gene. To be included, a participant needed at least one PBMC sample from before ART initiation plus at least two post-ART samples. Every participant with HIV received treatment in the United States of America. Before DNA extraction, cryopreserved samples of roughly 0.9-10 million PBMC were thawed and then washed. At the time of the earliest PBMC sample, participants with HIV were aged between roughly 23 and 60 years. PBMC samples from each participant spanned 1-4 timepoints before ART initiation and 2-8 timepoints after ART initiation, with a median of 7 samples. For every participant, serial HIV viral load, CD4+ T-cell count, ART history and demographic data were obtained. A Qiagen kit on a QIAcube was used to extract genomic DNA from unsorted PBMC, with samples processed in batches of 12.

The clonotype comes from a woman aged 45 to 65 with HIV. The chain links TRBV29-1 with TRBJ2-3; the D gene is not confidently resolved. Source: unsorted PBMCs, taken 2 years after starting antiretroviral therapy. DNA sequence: TGCAGCGTTGAAGATCGACGAGAGATATTACCTAGCACAGATACGCAGTATTTT. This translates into CSVEDRREILPSTDTQYF.